Shown below are 30 T cell receptor beta chains from a single sample sequenced in a study of cytomegalovirus exposure and HLA in healthy donors. Libraries were prepared by immunoSEQ multiplex PCR; TCRdb keeps only in-frame clonotypes and omits some of them. The sample has some 180,000 clones, around 86% seen once; the top ten hold around 7.2%. Specimen: PBMCs. The receptors stem from a man younger than 40 in good health and CMV-seropositive.

The V gene is TRBV6-5, the J gene TRBJ1-1, with D possibly matching TRBD1 (6 bases). Per the germline V gene, CDR1 is MNHEY and CDR2 is SVGAGI. The CDR3 runs 14 residues. With 5 bases removed from V and 2 bases from J, the gap between germline ends came to 12 bases. The CDR3 here is CASSRGGLNTEAFF. CDR3 DNA sequence: TGTGCCAGCAGTCGAGGGGGGTTAAACACTGAAGCTTTCTTT.

J is TRBJ2-1 and V is TRBV21-1. TRBV21-1 represents a pseudogene. CDR3 length: 12 amino acids. CDR3: CASSKVVCEQFF. The CDR3 DNA reads TGTGCCAGCAGCAAAGTGGTCTGTGAGCAGTTCTTC.

The V and J genes are TRBV30 and TRBJ2-1; 8 bases align to TRBD1. CDR1 GTSNPN and CDR2 SVGIG come from the germline V gene (reference sequence). V lost 2 bases, J lost 5 bases, and 8 bases stayed unmatched. CDR3 length: 15 residues. CDR3 sequence: CAWSRPDRDNNEQFF. DNA for the CDR3: TGTGCCTGGAGTCGCCCGGACAGGGATAACAATGAGCAGTTCTTC.

The V call is TRBV5-6, the J call TRBJ2-2, with D possibly called TRBD1 or TRBD2 (5 bases each). The CDR3 loop spans 13 amino acids. The germline V and J ends were trimmed by 5 bases and 8 bases, with 13 bases remaining between them. CDR1 and CDR2 (germline): SGHDT, YYEEEE. The CDR3 protein is CASSSGWTGELFF. DNA for the CDR3: TGTGCCAGCAGTTCAGGGTGGACTGGGGAGCTGTTTTTT. The full variable domain, with the rest looked up from reference TRBV5-6 and TRBJ2-2, is DAGVTQSPTHLIKTRGQQVTLRCSPKSGHDTVSWYQQALGQGPQFIFQYYEEEERQRGNFPDRFSGHQFPNYSSELNVNALLLGDSALYLCASSSGWTGELFFGEGSRLTVL.

The rearrangement uses TRBV5-5 and TRBJ2-7; maybe TRBD1 (6 bases). Germline CDR1 is SGHKS and CDR2 is YYEKEE (reference sequence). CDR3 length equals 15 residues. Trimming left V 4 bases short and J 6 bases short, with 20 bases between. As DNA, the CDR3 is TGTGCCAGCAGCCCATTAGGGGGAAACCCCTCCGAGCAGTACTTC. Protein product: CASSPLGGNPSEQYF.

The CDR3 region has the DNA TGTGCCAGCAGTTTATATTTCCCCGGGGAGCTGTTTTTT. Amino acids: CASSLYFPGELFF. This chain joins TRBV27 and TRBJ2-2; D gene uncertain. The CDR3 has 13 amino acids. Deletions cut 1 base from V and 6 bases from J, with 6 bases between. From germline, CDR1 is MNHEY and CDR2 SMNVEV (reference sequence).

The chain has TRBV6-1 and TRBJ2-1, with 7 bases lining up with TRBD1. The length of the CDR3 is 16 residues. V trimming: 2 bases; J trimming: 4 bases; junction bases outside the gene matches: 8. The germline CDR1 and CDR2 sequences are MNHNS and SASEGT. In nucleotides, the CDR3 is TGTGCCAGCAGTGAAAGGGACAGATCCTTATACAATGAGCAGTTCTTC. Protein sequence: CASSERDRSLYNEQFF.

The chain recombines TRBV5-6 with TRBJ1-1, with TRBD1 as a possible D gene (5 bases). V was shortened by 4 bases and J by 0 bases, with 10 bases between the two germline ends. Germline V gene lookup returns CDR1 SGHDT and CDR2 YYEEEE. The CDR3 sequence is 14 residues long. Written as DNA, the CDR3 is TGTGCCAGCAGCGGGGCCTGGGTGAACACTGAAGCTTTCTTT. Translated: CASSGAWVNTEAFF.

The chain links TRBV18 to TRBJ2-1; 8 bases are a match to TRBD2. Germline V gene sequence: CDR1 KGHSH, CDR2 LQKENI. V lost 1 base, J lost 8 bases, and 16 bases stayed unmatched. The CDR3 extends over 18 amino acids. Written as DNA, the CDR3 is TGTGCCAGCTCACCACAACCTTTAGCGGGGAGATCTACGGATGAGCAGTTCTTC. It translates to CASSPQPLAGRSTDEQFF.

This chain connects TRBV29-1 to TRBJ2-5; D may be TRBD1 (7 bases). V lost 7 bases to trimming and J lost 2 bases, with 14 bases between them. The germline V gene has CDR1 SQVTM and CDR2 ANQGSEA. This CDR3 is built from 13 residues. This CDR3 reads CSAAGQLQETQYF. CDR3 bases: TGCAGCGCCGCGGGACAGTTACAAGAGACCCAGTACTTC.

The genes are TRBV5-8 and TRBJ2-1; 7 bases are shared with TRBD2. CDR3 size: 16 residues. Germline V CDR1 and CDR2: SGHTS, YDEGEE. The ends lost 5 bases at V and 4 bases at J; junction bases unmatched: 12. The CDR3 reads CASRAGDYLMYNEQFF. The CDR3, as DNA: TGTGCCAGCAGGGCTGGGGACTACCTAATGTACAATGAGCAGTTCTTC.

This chain connects TRBV6-6 to TRBJ2-7, with D perhaps matching TRBD1 or TRBD2 (5 bases each). The ends were cut back, 5 bases at V and 3 bases at J, with 14 bases in the middle. There are 14 residues in the CDR3. The germline V gene encodes CDR1 MNHNY and CDR2 SVGAGI (reference sequence). This CDR3 is CASSVRDAGYEQYF. The CDR3 DNA follows: TGTGCCAGCAGTGTACGGGACGCGGGCTACGAGCAGTACTTC.

The gene calls are TRBV4-3 and TRBJ1-6; D possibly corresponds to TRBD1 (5 bases). Trimming removed 6 bases at V and 10 bases at J, with 13 bases between. The germline gives CDR1 LGHNA, CDR2 YSLEER. The CDR3 covers 13 residues. CDR3 nucleotides: TGCGCCAGCAGAGTTAACGGGGACTCACCCCTCCACTTT. It yields the protein CASRVNGDSPLHF.

The gene calls are TRBV30 and TRBJ1-5, with D uncertain. The V gene's germline CDR1 is GTSNPN and CDR2 SVGIG (reference sequence). This CDR3 contains 13 residues. V lost 0 bases, J lost 2 bases, and 5 bases lay in between. The CDR3, as DNA: TGTGCCTGGAGTGTGGTCGGCAATCAGCCCCAGCATTTT. It is translated as CAWSVVGNQPQHF.

V and J are TRBV7-2 and TRBJ2-7, with unresolved D. From germline, CDR1 is SGHTA and CDR2 FQGNSA. The V end lost 8 bases, the J end lost 3 bases, and 17 bases lay between the germline ends. The length of the CDR3 is 14 residues. The CDR3 sequence: CASRLRISNYEQYF. CDR3 sequence (DNA): TGTGCCAGCCGCCTCCGGATCTCTAACTACGAGCAGTACTTC.

CDR3 sequence reads: CANAFGGYVNTEAFF. CDR3 nucleotides: TGTGCCAACGCTTTCGGGGGCTACGTGAACACTGAAGCTTTCTTT. The chain links TRBV11-2 to TRBJ1-1; possible D gene TRBD1, 6 bases. The length of the CDR3 is 15 residues. CDR1 and CDR2 (germline): SGHAT, FQNNGV. V gave up 10 bases and J gave up 0 bases, with 18 bases separating them.

This sequence joins TRBV11-2 and TRBJ1-4; no reliable D call. CDR1 and CDR2 from the germline V gene are SGHAT and FQNNGV. The CDR3 is 17 residues long. V was clipped by 0 bases and J by 0 bases, with 11 bases between them. The CDR3 sequence: CASSLDLRIATNEKLFF. The CDR3, as DNA: TGTGCCAGCAGCTTAGATCTTAGAATTGCAACTAATGAAAAACTGTTTTTT.

The chain carries TRBV6-5 and TRBJ2-5; 7 bases map to TRBD2. J was trimmed by 5 bases and V by 10 bases; bases with no gene match: 10. CDR1 is MNHEY, CDR2 SVGAGI, per germline. The CDR3 totals 13 residues. CDR3 sequence: CATASGRWETQYF. CDR3 nucleotides: TGTGCCACCGCTAGCGGTCGCTGGGAGACCCAGTACTTC.

This clone was seen a single time. This chain links TRBV5-1 with TRBJ1-5; the D is unclear. Germline assignment: CDR1 SGHRS and CDR2 YFSETQ. Trimming shortened V by 0 bases and J by 1 base, and 11 bases separated the two germline ends. The CDR3 totals 16 residues. The CDR3 DNA is TGCGCCAGCAGCTTGGCACCAGGAGGGAGCAATCAGCCCCAGCATTTT. Its translation is CASSLAPGGSNQPQHF.

Written as DNA, the CDR3 is TGCGCCAGCAGCTTGGGGTCGGACAATCAGCCCCAGCATTTT. The encoded protein is CASSLGSDNQPQHF. The rearrangement uses TRBV5-1 and TRBJ1-5; no definite D call. There are 14 residues in the CDR3. Trimming took off 0 bases at V and 3 bases at J, with 7 bases between the two ends. CDR1 and CDR2 from the germline V gene are SGHRS and YFSETQ.

V and J are TRBV30 and TRBJ2-7, with 8 nucleotides matching TRBD1. J gave up 2 bases and V 1 base, and 1 base lay outside the gene matches. Germline loops: CDR1 GTSNPN, CDR2 SVGIG (reference sequence). The CDR3 sequence is 13 residues long. CDR3: CAWSGQGPYEQYF. CDR3 bases: TGTGCCTGGAGTGGACAGGGGCCCTACGAGCAGTACTTC.

The chain uses TRBV19 and TRBJ1-2; 7 bases line up with TRBD1. Germline V gene lookup returns CDR1 LNHDA and CDR2 SQIVND (reference sequence). The CDR3 sequence is 16 residues long. V gave up 4 bases and J gave up 1 base; unmatched junction bases: 9. This CDR3 reads CASSNPRTGVNYGYTF. The CDR3 coding sequence is TGTGCCAGTAGTAACCCTCGGACAGGCGTTAACTATGGCTACACCTTC.

V and J are TRBV28 and TRBJ1-6; D call uncertain. This CDR3 is built from 16 residues. Trimming took 3 bases from V and 5 from J, leaving 14 bases between them. Germline CDR1 reads MDHEN; CDR2 reads SYDVKM. The CDR3 region has the DNA TGTGCCAGCAGTTTCCCCGCCGGACTGGATAATTCACCCCTCCACTTT. Translated, it gives CASSFPAGLDNSPLHF.

The V gene is TRBV6-5, the J gene TRBJ1-2; TRBD1 might be the D (6 bases). Germline V CDR1 and CDR2: MNHEY, SVGAGI. V was cut by 4 bases and J by 2 bases, with 11 bases left in between. This CDR3 is 14 amino acids long. The CDR3 spells CASSWSGVNYGYTF. The DNA of the CDR3 is TGTGCCAGCAGTTGGTCAGGGGTAAACTATGGCTACACCTTC.

The gene calls are TRBV6-5 and TRBJ2-1; 8 bases agree with TRBD2. This CDR3 contains 14 residues. With 4 bases clipped from V and 8 bases from J, the junction kept 7 bases outside the gene matches. The germline V gene encodes CDR1 MNHEY and CDR2 SVGAGI. The CDR3 sequence is CASSFRTSRDEQFF. CDR3 sequence (DNA): TGTGCCAGCAGTTTCAGGACTAGCAGGGATGAGCAGTTCTTC.

The CDR3, as DNA: TGCAGCGCCGACAGGGGGCAAACAGATACGCAGTATTTT. This translates into CSADRGQTDTQYF. The chain uses TRBV29-1 and TRBJ2-3; 10 positions agree with TRBD1. The CDR3 extends over 13 amino acids. V gave up 7 bases and J gave up 3 bases; unmatched junction bases: 4. The germline V gene has CDR1 SQVTM and CDR2 ANQGSEA.

The chain has TRBV20-1 and TRBJ2-1; 11 bases align to TRBD1. The CDR3 totals 11 residues. The germline V gene encodes CDR1 DFQATT and CDR2 SNEGSKA (reference sequence). Trimming removed 6 bases from V and 15 bases from J; junction bases left unmatched: 7. Here the CDR3 reads CSAPGQGAWFF. In DNA, the CDR3 is TGCAGTGCCCCTGGACAGGGGGCTTGGTTCTTC.

The chain joins TRBV28 to TRBJ2-1; 8 nucleotides agree with TRBD2. Per germline, CDR1 MDHEN and CDR2 SYDVKM. This CDR3 is built from 16 residues. Trimming at V came to 11 bases and at J to 0 bases, leaving 12 bases not matched to a gene. The CDR3: CASHDLGTSSYNEQFF. For the CDR3, the DNA is TGTGCCTCCCATGACCTCGGGACTAGCTCCTACAATGAGCAGTTCTTC.

The chain combines TRBV27 with TRBJ2-7; D possibly matches TRBD1 or TRBD2 (5 bases each). V shed 3 bases and J shed 7 bases, with 10 bases lying between them. Germline V gives CDR1 MNHEY, CDR2 SMNVEV (reference sequence). The CDR3 has 12 amino acids. Here the CDR3 reads CASSFLGEEQYF. CDR3 nucleotide sequence: TGTGCCAGCAGTTTCTTGGGGGAAGAGCAGTACTTC.

Concerning this clone itself: A read error may account for a junction end that differs from germline. This sequence joins TRBV11-3 and TRBJ2-5; the D gene is possibly TRBD2 (6 bases). Per the germline V gene, CDR1 is SGHNT and CDR2 is YENEEA. This CDR3 contains 15 residues. The CDR3 loop reads CASSLGGARQETQYF. In DNA, the CDR3 is TGTGCCAGCAGTTTAGGAGGGGCTCGTCAAGAGACCCAGTACTTC. The full variable domain, completed using reference TRBV11-3 and TRBJ2-5, is EAGVVQSPRYKIIEKKQPVAFWCNPISGHNTLYWYLQNLGQGPELLIRYENEEAVDDSQLPKDRFSAERLKGVDSTLKIQPAELGDSAVYLCASSLGGARQETQYFGPGTRLLVL.